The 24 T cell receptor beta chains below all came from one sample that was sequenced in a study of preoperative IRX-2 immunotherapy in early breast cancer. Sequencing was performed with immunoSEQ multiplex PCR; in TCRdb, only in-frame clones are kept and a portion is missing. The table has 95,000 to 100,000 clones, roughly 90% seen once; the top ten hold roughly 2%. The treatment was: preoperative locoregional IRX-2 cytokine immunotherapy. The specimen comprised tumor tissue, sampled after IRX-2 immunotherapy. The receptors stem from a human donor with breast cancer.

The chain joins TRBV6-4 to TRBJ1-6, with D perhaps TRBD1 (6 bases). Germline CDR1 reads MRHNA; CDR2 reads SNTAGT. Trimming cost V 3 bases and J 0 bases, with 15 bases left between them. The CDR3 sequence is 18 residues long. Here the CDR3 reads CASSEDSHKSSYNSPLHF. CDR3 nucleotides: TGTGCCAGCAGTGAGGACAGTCATAAGAGCTCCTATAATTCACCCCTCCACTTT.

CDR3 protein: CSVEFWDNQPQHF. CDR3 nucleotide sequence: TGCAGCGTTGAATTTTGGGACAATCAGCCCCAGCATTTT. The gene calls are TRBV29-1 and TRBJ1-5; D is unclear. Germline loops: CDR1 SQVTM, CDR2 ANQGSEA. The CDR3 extends over 13 amino acids. V lost 2 bases, J lost 3 bases, and 8 bases lay in between.

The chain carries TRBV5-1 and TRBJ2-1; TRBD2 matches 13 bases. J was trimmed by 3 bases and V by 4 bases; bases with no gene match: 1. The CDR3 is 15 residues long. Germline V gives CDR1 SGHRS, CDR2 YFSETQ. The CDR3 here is CASSGTSGIYNEQFF. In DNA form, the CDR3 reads TGCGCCAGCAGCGGGACTAGCGGGATCTACAATGAGCAGTTCTTC.

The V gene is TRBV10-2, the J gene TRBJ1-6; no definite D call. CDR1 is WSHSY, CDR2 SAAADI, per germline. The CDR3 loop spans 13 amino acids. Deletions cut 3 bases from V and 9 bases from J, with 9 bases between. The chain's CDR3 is CASSEGLTSPLHF. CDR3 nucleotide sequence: TGCGCCAGCAGTGAAGGACTAACTTCACCCCTCCACTTT.

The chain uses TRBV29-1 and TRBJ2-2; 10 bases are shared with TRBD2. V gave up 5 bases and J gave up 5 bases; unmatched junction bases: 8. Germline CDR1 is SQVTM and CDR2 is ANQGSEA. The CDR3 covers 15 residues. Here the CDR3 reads CSVSAASGSTGELFF. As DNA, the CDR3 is TGCAGCGTTAGCGCCGCTAGCGGGAGTACCGGGGAGCTGTTTTTT.

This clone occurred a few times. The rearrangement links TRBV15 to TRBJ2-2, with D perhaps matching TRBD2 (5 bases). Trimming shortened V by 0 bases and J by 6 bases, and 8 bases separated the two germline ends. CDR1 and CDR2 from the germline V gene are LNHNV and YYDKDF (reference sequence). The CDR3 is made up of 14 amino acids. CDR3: CATSRDGEAGELFF. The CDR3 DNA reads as TGTGCCACCAGCAGAGACGGGGAAGCCGGGGAGCTGTTTTTT.

CDR3 amino acids: CSVALQGASYEQYF. The CDR3 region has the DNA TGCAGCGTTGCCTTGCAGGGGGCGTCCTACGAGCAGTACTTC. The gene calls are TRBV29-1 and TRBJ2-7, with 8 bases identical to TRBD1. CDR1 is SQVTM, CDR2 ANQGSEA, per germline. The V and J ends lost 4 bases and 1 base, in that order; junction bases with no gene match: 6. CDR3 length: 14 amino acids.

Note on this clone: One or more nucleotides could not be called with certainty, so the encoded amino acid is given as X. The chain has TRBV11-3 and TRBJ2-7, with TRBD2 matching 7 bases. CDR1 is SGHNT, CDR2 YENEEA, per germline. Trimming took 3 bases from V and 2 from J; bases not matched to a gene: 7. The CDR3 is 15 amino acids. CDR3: CASSLAGTTXYEQYF. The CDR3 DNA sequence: TGTGCCAGCAGCTTGGCCGGGACTACCWCCTACGAGCAGTACTTC.

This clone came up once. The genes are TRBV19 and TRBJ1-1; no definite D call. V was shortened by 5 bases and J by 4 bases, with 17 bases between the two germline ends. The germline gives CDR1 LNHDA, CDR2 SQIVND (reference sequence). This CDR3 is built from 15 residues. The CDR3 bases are TGTGCCAGTAGTCCGGGTCCCTGGAGGGCCACTGAAGCTTTCTTT. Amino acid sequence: CASSPGPWRATEAFF.

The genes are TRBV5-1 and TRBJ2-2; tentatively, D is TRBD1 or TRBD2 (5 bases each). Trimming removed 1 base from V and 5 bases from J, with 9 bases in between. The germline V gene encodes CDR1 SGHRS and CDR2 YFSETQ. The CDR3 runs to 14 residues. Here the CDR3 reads CASSLTGLTGELFF. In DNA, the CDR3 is TGCGCCAGCAGCTTGACAGGACTTACCGGGGAGCTGTTTTTT.

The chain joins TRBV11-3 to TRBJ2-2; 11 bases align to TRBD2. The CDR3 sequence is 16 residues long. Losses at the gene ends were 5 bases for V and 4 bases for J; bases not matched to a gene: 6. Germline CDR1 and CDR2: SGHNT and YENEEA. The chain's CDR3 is CASSTLAGGITGELFF. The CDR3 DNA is TGTGCCAGCAGCACGCTAGCGGGGGGTATCACCGGGGAGCTGTTTTTT.

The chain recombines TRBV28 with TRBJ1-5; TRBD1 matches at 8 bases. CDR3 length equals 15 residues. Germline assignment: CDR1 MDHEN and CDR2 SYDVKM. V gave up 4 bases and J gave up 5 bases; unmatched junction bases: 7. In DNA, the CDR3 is TGTGCCAGCAGTTCCCTGACAGGGGCGGATCAGCCCCAGCATTTT. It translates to CASSSLTGADQPQHF.

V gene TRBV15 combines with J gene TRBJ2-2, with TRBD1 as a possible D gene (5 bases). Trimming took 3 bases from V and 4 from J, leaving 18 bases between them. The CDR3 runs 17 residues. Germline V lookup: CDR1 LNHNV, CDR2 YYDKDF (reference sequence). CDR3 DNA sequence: TGTGCCACCAGCAGCCCCAACCAGGGTGACCTCACCGGGGAGCTGTTTTTT. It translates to CATSSPNQGDLTGELFF.

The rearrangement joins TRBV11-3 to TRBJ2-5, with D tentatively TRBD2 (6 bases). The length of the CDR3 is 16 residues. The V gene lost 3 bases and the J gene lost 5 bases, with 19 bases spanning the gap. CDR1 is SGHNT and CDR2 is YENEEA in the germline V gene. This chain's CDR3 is CASSLVRGRREETQYF. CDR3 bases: TGTGCCAGCAGCTTGGTGCGGGGTCGTAGGGAGGAGACCCAGTACTTC.

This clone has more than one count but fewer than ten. The DNA for the CDR3 is TGTGCCACCAGCAGAGAGACGGGGAAGGGTGAGCAGTTCTTC. It codes for CATSRETGKGEQFF. V is TRBV15 and J is TRBJ2-1; maybe TRBD2 (5 bases). The germline V and J ends were trimmed by 0 bases and 9 bases, with 12 bases remaining between them. The CDR3 runs 14 residues. The germline V gene encodes CDR1 LNHNV and CDR2 YYDKDF (reference sequence).

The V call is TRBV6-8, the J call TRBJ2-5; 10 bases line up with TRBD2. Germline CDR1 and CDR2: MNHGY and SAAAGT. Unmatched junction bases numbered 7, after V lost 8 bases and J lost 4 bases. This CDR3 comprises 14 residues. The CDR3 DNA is TGTGCCAGCTCAAGCGGGGGGGCGGGAGAGACCCAGTACTTC. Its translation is CASSSGGAGETQYF.

CDR3 protein: CASMGREKNTGELFF. Written as DNA, the CDR3 is TGTGCCAGTATGGGGCGGGAGAAGAACACCGGGGAGCTGTTTTTT. J is TRBJ2-2 and V is TRBV19; 7 bases are shared with TRBD2. The CDR3 runs 15 residues. V dropped 7 bases and J dropped 1; count of bases not matched to a gene: 6. Germline loops: CDR1 LNHDA, CDR2 SQIVND (reference sequence).

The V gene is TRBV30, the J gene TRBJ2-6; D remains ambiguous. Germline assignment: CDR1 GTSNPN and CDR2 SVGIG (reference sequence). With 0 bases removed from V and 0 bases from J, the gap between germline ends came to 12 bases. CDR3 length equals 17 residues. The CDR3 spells CAWSVRKGPSGANVLTF. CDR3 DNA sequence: TGTGCCTGGAGTGTACGCAAGGGTCCCTCTGGGGCCAACGTCCTGACTTTC.

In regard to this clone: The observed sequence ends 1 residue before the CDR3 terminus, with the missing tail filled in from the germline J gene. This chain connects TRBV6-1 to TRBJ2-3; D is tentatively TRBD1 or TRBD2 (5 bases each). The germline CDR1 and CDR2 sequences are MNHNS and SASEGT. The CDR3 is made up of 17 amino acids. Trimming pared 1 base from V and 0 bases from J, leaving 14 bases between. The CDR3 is CASSEVPRGTSTDTQYF. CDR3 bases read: TGTGCCAGCAGTGAAGTCCCACGGGGCACTAGCACAGATACGCAGTAT.

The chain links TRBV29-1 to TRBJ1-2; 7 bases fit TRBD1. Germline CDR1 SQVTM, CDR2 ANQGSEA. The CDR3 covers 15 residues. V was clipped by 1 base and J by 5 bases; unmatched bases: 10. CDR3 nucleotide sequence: TGCAGCGTTGAAGCTCTCGCGGCAGGGGGGTATGGCTACACCTTC. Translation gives CSVEALAAGGYGYTF.

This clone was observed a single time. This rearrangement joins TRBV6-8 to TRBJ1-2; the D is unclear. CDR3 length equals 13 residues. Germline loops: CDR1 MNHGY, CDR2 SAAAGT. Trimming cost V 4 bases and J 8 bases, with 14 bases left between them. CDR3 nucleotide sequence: TGTGCCAGCAGTTCCCTCACACCAACCGGCTACACCTTC. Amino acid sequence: CASSSLTPTGYTF.

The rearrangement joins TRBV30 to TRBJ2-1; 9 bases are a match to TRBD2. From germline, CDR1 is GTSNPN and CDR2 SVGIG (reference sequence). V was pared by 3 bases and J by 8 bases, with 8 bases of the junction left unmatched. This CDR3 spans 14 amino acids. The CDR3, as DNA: TGTGCCTGGAGCCCGGGGGTAGCGGGGGATGAGCAGTTCTTC. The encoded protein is CAWSPGVAGDEQFF.

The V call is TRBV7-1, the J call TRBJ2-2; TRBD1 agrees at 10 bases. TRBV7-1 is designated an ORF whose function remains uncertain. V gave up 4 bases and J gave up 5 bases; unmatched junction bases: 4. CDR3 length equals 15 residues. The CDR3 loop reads CASSWDRGGTGELFF. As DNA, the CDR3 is TGTGCCAGCAGCTGGGACAGGGGTGGAACCGGGGAGCTGTTTTTT.

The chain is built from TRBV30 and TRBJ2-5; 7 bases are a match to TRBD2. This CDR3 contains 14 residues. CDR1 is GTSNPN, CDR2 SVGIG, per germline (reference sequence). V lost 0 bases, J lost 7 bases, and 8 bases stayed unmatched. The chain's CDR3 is CAWSVREGGGTQYF. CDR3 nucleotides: TGTGCCTGGAGTGTACGGGAAGGCGGGGGGACCCAGTACTTC.